This TCR beta chain is drawn from a study of response to subunit inactivated influenza vaccine. Findings of the study overall: The authors offered the suggestion that each seasonal influenza vaccination recruits few new T cells.

TCRdb used MiXCR to reprocess the RT-PCR reads, holding one entry per CDR3 protein. The data show 250,000 to 350,000 distinct CDR3 sequences, approximately 20% seen once. As concerns this clonotype: Its antigen remains unidentified.

Germline loops: CDR1 GTSNPN, CDR2 SVGIG (reference sequence). The V gene lost 4 bases and the J gene lost 1 base, with 13 bases spanning the gap. CDR3 length: 14 amino acids. The chain joins TRBV30 to TRBJ1-1; D is unresolved. The receptor comes from a man between 50 and 69 years old who received an inactivated influenza vaccine. Sequenced material: PBMCs from blood, taken less than 22 months after vaccination. In nucleotides, the CDR3 is TGTGCCTGGACTCCCGGGGTTGGGAACACTGAAGCTTTCTTT. It yields the protein CAWTPGVGNTEAFF. The entire variable domain, with the rest obtained from reference TRBV30 and TRBJ1-1, is as follows: SQTIHQWPATLVQPVGSPLSLECTVEGTSNPNLYWYRQAAGRGLQLLFYSVGIGQISSEVPQNLSASRPQDRQFILSSKKLLLSDSGFYLCAWTPGVGNTEAFFGQGTRLTVV.